The next 27 T cell receptor beta chains were all read from a single sample in a study of post-analysis software for immune sequencing data. General study findings and limits: Patients carried roughly five TRBV segments more frequently than controls did, and TRBV5-6, TRBV5-1 and TRBV20-1 were among them.

TCR beta libraries were prepared from cDNA with unique molecular identifiers. TCRdb redid the calling of the PCR reads with MiXCR, one entry per CDR3 protein. The table shows 750,000 to 900,000 distinct CDR3 sequences, with 35% to 55% occurring only once. Their target antigens are unknown. The material sequenced was blood. These receptors were collected from a girl between 5 and 17 years old with multiple sclerosis.

This clonotype was picked up a small number of times. The DNA of the CDR3 is TGTGCCAGCAGCTTAGAAATGTCCTACGAGCAGTACTTC. As protein: CASSLEMSYEQYF. The chain combines TRBV7-2 with TRBJ2-4, with unresolved D. The tail of the sequence fits TRBJ2-7 better, so the J call may be wrong. This CDR3 spans 13 amino acids. Germline V gene lookup returns CDR1 SGHTA and CDR2 FQGNSA.

The chain combines TRBV29-1 with TRBJ1-1, with TRBD1 identical over 7 bases. The CDR3 consists of 14 residues. The V gene's germline CDR1 is SQVTM and CDR2 ANQGSEA. V shed 6 bases and J 2 bases; nucleotides not matched to a gene: 9. The CDR3 is CSVAPGQINTEAFF. The DNA for the CDR3 is TGCAGCGTCGCCCCGGGACAGATAAACACTGAAGCTTTCTTT.

The V and J genes are TRBV30 and TRBJ2-6; no clear D gene. Per germline, CDR1 GTSNPN and CDR2 SVGIG (reference sequence). The CDR3 extends over 12 amino acids. The CDR3 is CAESSGANVLTF. The CDR3 DNA follows: TGTGCTGAGAGCTCTGGGGCCAACGTCCTGACTTTC.

The chain has TRBV10-3 and TRBJ1-2; D gene unclear. Germline CDR1 is ENHRY and CDR2 is SYGVKD. The CDR3 totals 14 residues. V lost 6 bases and J lost 5, with 16 bases in between. For the CDR3, the DNA is TGTGCCATCAGAAAAGGTTCAGATTGGTATGGCTACACCTTC. Encoded protein: CAIRKGSDWYGYTF.

This clonotype was recorded a few times. The junction and the germline gene differ at one end; a read error may be behind it. The chain recombines TRBV20-1 with TRBJ2-7; D is unresolved. The V gene's germline CDR1 is DFQATT and CDR2 SNEGSKA (reference sequence). This CDR3 is 10 amino acids long. The CDR3 reads CNAHPYEQYF. The CDR3 DNA sequence: TGCAATGCTCACCCCTACGAGCAGTACTTC.

This clonotype was counted only a few times. J is TRBJ2-1 and V is TRBV20-1; possibly TRBD2 for D (6 bases). V gave up 5 bases and J gave up 4 bases, with 18 bases separating them. The CDR3 spans 15 residues. Germline values: CDR1 DFQATT, CDR2 SNEGSKA (reference sequence). The CDR3 here is CSAVLARGVYNEQFF. The CDR3 DNA follows: TGCAGTGCTGTCCTAGCGAGAGGGGTGTACAATGAGCAGTTCTTC.

The CDR3 DNA follows: TGCAGCGTTGCAGGACTAGCGGGAAATAATGAGCAGTACTTC. Protein sequence: CSVAGLAGNNEQYF. The chain employs TRBV29-1 and TRBJ2-7, with 12 bases matching TRBD2. Trimming removed 4 bases from V and 7 bases from J; junction bases left unmatched: 8. Germline loops: CDR1 SQVTM, CDR2 ANQGSEA. This CDR3 has 14 residues.

The J gene is TRBJ1-5, the V gene TRBV29-1, with D perhaps TRBD1 (5 bases). The V end was cut by 4 bases, the J end by 4 bases, with 11 bases between. There are 13 residues in the CDR3. CDR1 is SQVTM, CDR2 ANQGSEA, per germline. This chain's CDR3 is CSVAETGNQPQHF. The DNA of the CDR3 is TGCAGCGTTGCGGAAACAGGTAATCAGCCCCAGCATTTT.

The chain recombines TRBV4-1 with TRBJ1-2; no definite D call. The V end was cut by 0 bases, the J end by 0 bases, with 8 bases between. Germline V lookup: CDR1 MGHRA, CDR2 YSYEKL. The CDR3 is 15 amino acids. The CDR3 DNA reads as TGCGCCAGCAGCCAAGATGGGGTAACTAACTATGGCTACACCTTC. This codes for CASSQDGVTNYGYTF.

CDR3 sequence reads: CASSPSGMLSYEQYF. CDR3 bases: TGTGCCAGCAGCCCTTCCGGGATGCTCTCCTACGAGCAGTACTTC. The genes are TRBV7-9 and TRBJ2-7, with D possibly TRBD2 on 5 matching bases. From germline, CDR1 is SEHNR and CDR2 FQNEAQ (reference sequence). Trimming cost V 5 bases and J 0 bases, with 14 bases left between them. This CDR3 is 15 amino acids long. The full variable domain, rest sourced from reference TRBV7-9 and TRBJ2-7, is DTGVSQNPRHKITKRGQNVTFRCDPISEHNRLYWYRQTLGQGPEFLTYFQNEAQLEKSRLLSDRFSAERPKGSFSTLEIQRTEQGDSAMYLCASSPSGMLSYEQYFGPGTRLTVT.

V and J are TRBV6-1 and TRBJ1-4; D possibly corresponds to TRBD1 (5 bases). There are 14 residues in the CDR3. CDR1 and CDR2 (germline): MNHNS, SASEGT. Trimming took 6 bases from V and 8 from J, leaving 16 bases between them. The CDR3 nucleotides read TGTGCCAGCAGGGGAAAAGGGGCGGAGGAAAAACTGTTTTTT. Protein sequence: CASRGKGAEEKLFF.

This clonotype was counted only a few times. The J gene is TRBJ2-5, the V gene TRBV29-1, with no clear D. Between the trimmed V and J ends, which lost 1 base and 6 bases, there was a span of 12 bases. Germline V CDR1 and CDR2: SQVTM, ANQGSEA. The CDR3 runs 13 residues. CDR3 amino acids: CSVEGRSVQTQYF. CDR3 nucleotide sequence: TGCAGCGTTGAAGGGCGCTCCGTCCAGACCCAGTACTTC.

This chain connects TRBV6-2 or TRBV6-3 to TRBJ2-1; D unresolved. The CDR3 is 14 residues long. Germline V gene data show CDR1 as MNHEY and CDR2 as SVGEGT. V was cut by 0 bases and J by 5 bases, with 8 bases left in between. CDR3 region: CASSYSRVNNEQFF. The DNA of the CDR3 is TGTGCCAGCAGTTACTCACGGGTTAACAATGAGCAGTTCTTC.

This chain joins TRBV7-9 and TRBJ2-5; D gene uncertain. There are 15 residues in the CDR3. Germline V gene lookup returns CDR1 SEHNR and CDR2 FQNEAQ (reference sequence). Trimming left V 2 bases short and J 4 bases short, with 14 bases between. CDR3 DNA sequence: TGTGCCAGCAGCTTACGACACCCCTCGCTAGAGACCCAGTACTTC. Translated: CASSLRHPSLETQYF.

This chain joins TRBV5-1 and TRBJ2-1; TRBD2 aligns across 9 bases. There are 16 residues in the CDR3. Germline trimming cut 4 bases from V and 0 bases from J; bases unmatched to any gene: 5. Germline CDR1 SGHRS, CDR2 YFSETQ. CDR3 bases: TGCGCCAGCAGCCCTAGCGGGACAACCTCCTACAATGAGCAGTTCTTC. Translating gives CASSPSGTTSYNEQFF.

The chain employs TRBV28 and TRBJ2-5, with 8 positions matching TRBD2. The CDR3 is 15 amino acids. The trim removed 4 bases at V and 4 bases at J, leaving 8 bases unmatched. In germline, CDR1 is MDHEN, CDR2 SYDVKM. As DNA, the CDR3 is TGTGCCAGCAGTTCTCCCGGGACTAGGGTAGAGACCCAGTACTTC. Translating gives CASSSPGTRVETQYF.

V is TRBV4-1 and J is TRBJ1-6; no clear D gene. Per germline, CDR1 MGHRA and CDR2 YSYEKL. Trimming cost V 0 bases and J 16 bases, with 10 bases left between them. This CDR3 has 12 amino acids. The CDR3 spells CASSQDERTLHF. The DNA for the CDR3 is TGCGCCAGCAGCCAAGATGAGCGCACGCTCCACTTT.

The gene calls are TRBV29-1 and TRBJ1-2; possible D gene TRBD1, 6 bases. V was trimmed by 5 bases and J by 0 bases, leaving 13 bases between them. The CDR3 has 14 amino acids. Germline V gene sequence: CDR1 SQVTM, CDR2 ANQGSEA. CDR3 DNA sequence: TGCAGCGTTAGGGGGGGGCAGTCTAACTATGGCTACACCTTC. Amino acid sequence: CSVRGGQSNYGYTF.

V gene TRBV9 combines with J gene TRBJ1-2, with unresolved D. Deletions cut 3 bases from V and 3 bases from J, with 15 bases between. CDR3 length: 15 residues. The germline CDR1 and CDR2 sequences are SGDLS and YYNGEE. The chain's CDR3 is CASSDLPLSYYGYTF. CDR3 DNA sequence: TGTGCCAGCAGCGACCTTCCTCTTTCCTACTATGGCTACACCTTC.

This clonotype was observed once. The gene calls are TRBV2 and TRBJ1-1; 11 bases align to TRBD1. This CDR3 contains 13 residues. CDR1 and CDR2 from the germline V gene are SNHLY and FYNNEI. Germline trimming cut 9 bases from V and 7 bases from J; bases unmatched to any gene: 7. CDR3 loop: CARGGQGGNEAFF. CDR3 nucleotide sequence: TGTGCCAGAGGGGGACAGGGGGGTAATGAAGCTTTCTTT.

This rearrangement joins TRBV10-3 to TRBJ2-7; D is unresolved. CDR3 length: 13 amino acids. Trimming pared 6 bases from V and 7 bases from J, leaving 16 bases between. Germline loops: CDR1 ENHRY, CDR2 SYGVKD. The CDR3 here is CAISLTLSGEQYF. The DNA for the CDR3 is TGTGCCATCAGCCTGACTCTCTCCGGAGAGCAGTACTTC.

V usage is TRBV6-5 and J usage is TRBJ2-1; 9 nucleotides agree with TRBD2. This CDR3 is built from 18 residues. V shed 0 bases and J 6 bases; nucleotides not matched to a gene: 12. The germline CDR1 and CDR2 sequences are MNHEY and SVGAGI. The CDR3 sequence is CASSYSATSGLTGNEQFF. The CDR3 DNA sequence: TGTGCCAGCAGTTACTCGGCAACTAGCGGGCTCACGGGCAATGAGCAGTTCTTC.

This chain joins TRBV7-9 and TRBJ2-4, with 7 bases identical to TRBD2. This CDR3 is built from 13 residues. V gave up 1 base and J gave up 13 bases; unmatched junction bases: 7. Per germline, CDR1 SEHNR and CDR2 FQNEAQ (reference sequence). The CDR3 DNA reads TGTGCCAGCAGCTTAGTTGTAGGGCGGGAGCAGTACTTC. This sequence encodes CASSLVVGREQYF.

This clonotype was seen ten or more times. This chain uses TRBV20-1 with TRBJ2-1, with unresolved D. The CDR3 sequence is 15 residues long. V lost 0 bases to trimming and J lost 10 bases, with 19 bases between them. Germline assignment: CDR1 DFQATT and CDR2 SNEGSKA (reference sequence). The CDR3 loop reads CSARDLQARAREQFF. The CDR3 nucleotides are TGCAGTGCTAGAGATCTGCAGGCGCGAGCCAGAGAGCAGTTCTTC.

The rearrangement uses TRBV20-1 and TRBJ2-3; 7 bases fit TRBD2. Germline lookup yields CDR1 DFQATT and CDR2 SNEGSKA (reference sequence). The CDR3 covers 19 residues. After removal of 1 base from V and 0 bases from J, the junction contained 16 bases not matched to a gene. Here the CDR3 DNA reads TGCAGTGCTAGAGGGCTAACGGCTTTTGGGGGAGGGAGCACAGATACGCAGTATTTT. The encoded protein is CSARGLTAFGGGSTDTQYF.

Note on this clonotype: An end of the junction does not agree with germline; a read error may underlie this. The CDR3 bases are TGTGCCAGCAGCCAAGATGGCCACACCTTC. The encoded protein is CASSQDGHTF. This sequence joins TRBV3-1 and TRBJ1-2; D is unresolved. The CDR3 totals 10 residues. Germline CDR1 LGHDT, CDR2 YNNKEL (reference sequence). The full variable domain, rest sourced from reference TRBV3-1 and TRBJ1-2, is DTAVSQTPKYLVTQMGNDKSIKCEQNLGHDTMYWYKQDSKKFLKIMFSYNNKELIINETVPNRFSPKSPDKAHLNLHINSLELGDSAVYFCASSQDGHTFGSGTRLTVV.

V is TRBV4-3 and J is TRBJ2-1; D possibly uses TRBD1 or TRBD2 (5 bases each). The germline V and J ends were trimmed by 0 bases and 8 bases, with 23 bases remaining between them. The CDR3 spans 18 residues. Germline V gene data show CDR1 as LGHNA and CDR2 as YSLEER. The CDR3 nucleotides are TGCGCCAGCAGCCAAGATAGTATCCCCGGGACCCCCGGGGATGAGCAGTTCTTC. This codes for CASSQDSIPGTPGDEQFF.